These 10 T cell receptor beta chains were all obtained from the same sample, sequenced in a study of radiotherapy plus CTLA-4 blockade in lung cancer. Clones were read by immunoSEQ multiplex PCR, and TCRdb kept only the in-frame ones, dropping some. This sample has about 62,000 clones, with 76% found just once. The material was peripheral blood, obtained from a patient treated with radiotherapy plus ipilimumab. These receptors originate from a human donor with non-small cell lung cancer who had a complete response to radiotherapy plus ipilimumab.

The gene calls are TRBV28 and TRBJ2-5; D may be TRBD1 (6 bases). CDR3 length: 15 amino acids. Germline CDR1 reads MDHEN; CDR2 reads SYDVKM. Between the trimmed V and J ends, which lost 4 bases and 3 bases, there was a span of 15 bases. CDR3 sequence reads: CASSSGQMGKETQYF. DNA of the CDR3: TGTGCCAGCAGTTCCGGACAGATGGGAAAAGAGACCCAGTACTTC.

The chain employs TRBV29-1 and TRBJ1-1; D unclear. V gave up 5 bases and J gave up 0 bases, with 13 bases separating them. The CDR3 is 14 amino acids. The V gene's germline CDR1 is SQVTM and CDR2 ANQGSEA. CDR3 sequence (DNA): TGCAGCGTTCGGGAGACCCCTATGAACACTGAAGCTTTCTTT. Its translation: CSVRETPMNTEAFF.

The chain links TRBV27 to TRBJ2-1, with 10 bases lining up with TRBD2. This CDR3 has 18 amino acids. The V segment lost 6 bases and the J segment 3 bases; nucleotides outside the gene matches: 14. Germline V gene lookup returns CDR1 MNHEY and CDR2 SMNVEV (reference sequence). The DNA for the CDR3 is TGTGCCAGCAGACCAAGGGGCCTAGCGGGAGTGGGCTACAATGAGCAGTTCTTC. It encodes CASRPRGLAGVGYNEQFF.

The count of this clone is one. The chain uses TRBV10-2 and TRBJ2-1; 7 bases are a match to TRBD2. CDR3 length: 15 amino acids. The V segment lost 8 bases and the J segment 9 bases; nucleotides outside the gene matches: 16. Germline assignment: CDR1 WSHSY and CDR2 SAAADI. DNA of the CDR3: TGCGCCAGCGACCCTCGGGGCGGGGGTAAGGGTGAGCAGTTCTTC. Translated, it gives CASDPRGGGKGEQFF.

This sequence joins TRBV6-5 and TRBJ1-5; D is possibly TRBD1 (6 bases). The length of the CDR3 is 15 residues. V gave up 5 bases and J gave up 1 base, with 12 bases separating them. Germline V gene sequence: CDR1 MNHEY, CDR2 SVGAGI. The CDR3 sequence is CASSHTGLSNQPQHF. The CDR3 coding sequence is TGTGCCAGCAGTCATACAGGGTTGAGCAATCAGCCCCAGCATTTT.

This sequence joins TRBV2 and TRBJ2-3; the match to TRBD1 covers 10 bases. Looked up from germline, CDR1 is SNHLY and CDR2 is FYNNEI. The V segment lost 6 bases and the J segment 4 bases; nucleotides outside the gene matches: 4. There are 14 residues in the CDR3. In DNA form, the CDR3 reads TGTGCCAGCAGCGTCGGACAGGGGGCAGATACGCAGTATTTT. It codes for CASSVGQGADTQYF.

The genes are TRBV19 and TRBJ1-2; the match to TRBD1 covers 10 bases. After removal of 3 bases from V and 6 bases from J, the junction contained 1 base not matched to a gene. Looked up from germline, CDR1 is LNHDA and CDR2 is SQIVND (reference sequence). CDR3 size: 13 residues. Here the CDR3 reads CASSMTGGDGYTF. CDR3 coding DNA: TGTGCCAGTAGTATGACAGGGGGCGATGGCTACACCTTC.

The chain employs TRBV6-4 and TRBJ2-7; D not resolved. CDR1 is MRHNA, CDR2 SNTAGT, per germline. V was pared by 11 bases and J by 2 bases, with 16 bases between. The length of the CDR3 is 13 residues. The CDR3 DNA reads as TGTGCCCCCTACCCCAGCGTAGCCTACGAGCAGTACTTC. It codes for CAPYPSVAYEQYF.

The J gene is TRBJ2-7, the V gene TRBV19, with 8 bases fitting TRBD1. The trim removed 6 bases at V and 3 bases at J, leaving 13 bases unmatched. The CDR3 consists of 16 residues. The germline V gene has CDR1 LNHDA and CDR2 SQIVND (reference sequence). The CDR3 loop reads CASSGQGATLNYEQYF. The CDR3 DNA sequence: TGTGCCAGTAGCGGCCAGGGGGCCACCCTCAACTACGAGCAGTACTTC.

This rearrangement joins TRBV27 to TRBJ2-7; D is possibly TRBD2 (5 bases). The V gene's germline CDR1 is MNHEY and CDR2 SMNVEV (reference sequence). V lost 4 bases, J lost 5 bases, and 15 bases lay in between. The CDR3 consists of 14 residues. In nucleotides, the CDR3 is TGTGCCAGCAGTTCGGGATGGAATCCGAACGAGCAGTACTTC. It specifies CASSSGWNPNEQYF.